These 26 T cell receptor beta chains were sequenced from one sample in a study of tumor-infiltrating lymphocytes in primary liver carcinoma. From approximately 20-30 mg of unsorted bulk tissue, DNA and RNA were co-extracted together. A constant-region primer primed TCR beta cDNA synthesis from roughly 520 ng of total RNA. TCR beta libraries came from three nested multiplex PCR rounds using slightly modified ARM-PCR. The two initial PCR rounds, around 11 cycles each, used TRBV1-TRBV30 forward and C-beta reverse primers. One entry per CDR3 protein results from TCRdb running MiXCR on the multiplex PCR reads. Here the sample spans tens of thousands of distinct CDR3 sequences, about 71% being singletons. The specimen sequenced was liver tumor tissue from sampling region 4. Subset indicated: tumor region T4, right-lateral pole. The receptors stem from a middle-aged man with primary liver carcinoma and hepatitis B virus infection.

To note about this clonotype: Here the CDR3 omits its conserved ending phenylalanine or tryptophan, so a read error is the likely source. This chain joins TRBV29-1 and TRBJ2-5; D not resolved. Germline values: CDR1 SQVTM, CDR2 ANQGSEA. The CDR3 extends over 13 amino acids. The germline V and J ends were trimmed by 6 bases and 5 bases, with 16 bases remaining between them. The CDR3 DNA follows: TGCAGCGTGGCCGGCCCCATGTCCGAGACCCAGTACCTC. This sequence encodes CSVAGPMSETQYL.

Points on this clonotype: At one of its ends the junction is not consistent with the germline gene, which may arise from a read error. The chain employs TRBV11-2 and TRBJ2-7; D call uncertain. The CDR3 has 14 residues. The germline V gene encodes CDR1 SGHAT and CDR2 FQNNGV. CDR3 nucleotide sequence: TGTGCTAGCAGCTCTAACAGTAACTCCTACGAACAGTACTTC. Protein product: CASSSNSNSYEQYF.

As concerns this clonotype: Given the absence of the conserved phenylalanine or tryptophan at the CDR3 end, a read error is likely. V and J are TRBV2 and TRBJ2-7, with D possibly being TRBD1 (6 bases). The CDR3 is made up of 15 amino acids. Germline CDR1 is SNHLY and CDR2 is FYNNEI. CDR3 region: CARSENRAVSYKQYI. CDR3 nucleotide sequence: TGTGCCAGGAGTGAGAACAGGGCGGTCTCCTACAAGCAGTACATC.

This clonotype was recorded a few times. The chain recombines TRBV14 with TRBJ2-1; 7 bases align to TRBD2. The V gene's germline CDR1 is SGHDN and CDR2 FVKESK. V shed 4 bases, J shed 10 bases, and the junction held 7 bases outside the gene matches. The CDR3 runs 13 residues. The DNA for the CDR3 is TGTGCCAGCAGCCCCCGGGAGGTCGGGGAGCAGTTCTTC. As protein: CASSPREVGEQFF.

Concerning this clonotype: At one of its ends the junction is not consistent with the germline gene, which may arise from a read error. The chain has TRBV7-9 and TRBJ2-3, with D perhaps TRBD2 (6 bases). Germline V gives CDR1 SEHNR, CDR2 FQNEAQ (reference sequence). CDR3 length: 14 residues. CDR3 loop: CASSQETGADTQCF. DNA of the CDR3: TGTGCCAGCAGCCAGGAGACGGGAGCCGATACGCAGTGTTTT.

Worth noting for this clonotype: As the CDR3 is not closed by the conserved phenylalanine or tryptophan, this likely results from a read error. V and J are TRBV10-2 and TRBJ2-7; 7 bases fit TRBD1. The CDR3 has 11 amino acids. The germline gives CDR1 WSHSY, CDR2 SAAADI. The CDR3 DNA follows: TGCACCACCGGACAGGTCGACGAACAGTACCTC. Translating it yields CTTGQVDEQYL.

This clonotype was found many times. This chain connects TRBV11-2 to TRBJ2-1; possibly TRBD1 or TRBD2 for D (5 bases each). The V end lost 0 bases, the J end lost 8 bases, and 17 bases lay between the germline ends. The CDR3 runs 16 residues. Germline loops: CDR1 SGHAT, CDR2 FQNNGV. This CDR3 is CASSLDRLALGDEQFF. CDR3 DNA sequence: TGTGCCAGCAGCTTAGATCGTTTAGCGTTAGGGGATGAGCAGTTCTTC.

Comment on this clonotype: This could be a read error, since a much larger clone is one nucleotide away. Since no conserved phenylalanine or tryptophan closes the CDR3, a read error is the likely cause. This rearrangement joins TRBV24-1 to TRBJ2-1; D is possibly TRBD2 (6 bases). Per the germline V gene, CDR1 is KGHDR and CDR2 is SFDVKD. V lost 10 bases and J lost 8, with 11 bases in between. The CDR3 loop spans 11 amino acids. CDR3 DNA sequence: TGTGCCACGGGGCGGGATGATGAGCAGTTCATC. Encoded protein: CATGRDDEQFI.

A word on this clonotype: One end of the junction varies from germline; a read error may be responsible. The CDR3 here is CSSSYPTGGVEQYF. The CDR3 nucleotides read TGTTCCAGCAGTTACCCGACAGGGGGCGTGGAGCAGTACTTC. The rearrangement links TRBV11-2 to TRBJ2-7; 10 nucleotides match TRBD1. In germline, CDR1 is SGHAT, CDR2 FQNNGV. The CDR3 is 14 residues long. Full variable domain (outside the CDR3, taken from reference TRBV11-2 and TRBJ2-7): EAGVAQSPRYKIIEKRQSVAFWCNPISGHATLYWYQQILGQGPKLLIQFQNNGVVDDSQLPKDRFSAERLKGVDSTLKIQPAKLEDSAVYLCSSSYPTGGVEQYFGPGTRLTVT.

The chain has TRBV5-4 and TRBJ2-7; D perhaps matches TRBD2 (6 bases). V gave up 9 bases and J gave up 0 bases, with 16 bases separating them. Looked up from germline, CDR1 is SGHNT and CDR2 is YYREEE (reference sequence). This CDR3 is 14 amino acids long. The CDR3 DNA follows: TGTGCCACCCAGCGCGGGACTCTCTCCTACGAGCAGTACTTC. Translated, it gives CATQRGTLSYEQYF.

V and J are TRBV6-2 or TRBV6-3 and TRBJ2-7; 9 nucleotides line up with TRBD1. Germline assignment: CDR1 MNHEY and CDR2 SVGEGT. The CDR3 runs to 14 residues. V lost 10 bases and J lost 5; bases outside the gene matches: 12. The CDR3 loop is CANCLWDRAHEQYF. Here the CDR3 DNA reads TGTGCCAACTGCCTCTGGGACAGGGCCCACGAGCAGTACTTC.

The chain is built from TRBV6-1 and TRBJ2-1; D not certain. The CDR3 covers 15 residues. Germline values: CDR1 MNHNS, CDR2 SASEGT. Trimming pared 7 bases from V and 0 bases from J, leaving 13 bases between. CDR3 residues: CASIREYRSYNEQFF. In nucleotides, the CDR3 is TGTGCCAGCATCCGAGAATACCGCTCCTACAATGAGCAGTTCTTC.

Worth noting for this clonotype: The junction departs from the called germline gene at one end, perhaps through a read error. V is TRBV29-1 and J is TRBJ1-5; possibly TRBD1 for D (6 bases). Germline V gives CDR1 SQVTM, CDR2 ANQGSEA. The CDR3 is 14 amino acids. CDR3 in amino acids: CIVKLTGRSQHQHF. The CDR3, as DNA: TGCATCGTGAAACTGACAGGCCGAAGTCAGCACCAGCATTTT.

Concerning this clonotype itself: One end of the junction fails to match germline, which may point to a read error. The chain recombines TRBV10-3 with TRBJ2-4; D ambiguous. The length of the CDR3 is 15 residues. From germline, CDR1 is ENHRY and CDR2 SYGVKD. CDR3 nucleotides: TGTGCCATCTGTGACAATTGGAAAGCCAAAAACATTCAGTACTTC. It yields the protein CAICDNWKAKNIQYF.

Notes on this clonotype: No conserved phenylalanine or tryptophan ends this CDR3, so it is likely a read error. CDR3 in DNA: TGTACCAGCAGTTTAGGAGGGACTAACGGGAGGGCCGAAGATACGCAGTATATT. This translates into CTSSLGGTNGRAEDTQYI. V is TRBV11-2 and J is TRBJ2-3; 8 bases are a match to TRBD2. The V gene's germline CDR1 is SGHAT and CDR2 FQNNGV. This CDR3 is 18 amino acids long.

As regards this clonotype: Compared with germline, one end of the junction differs, possibly owing to a read error. J is TRBJ1-2 and V is TRBV12-3 or TRBV12-4; 10 bases align to TRBD1. The CDR3 loop spans 15 amino acids. CDR3 DNA: TGTGCCTGCAGCCCCGGACAGGGGGTAAACTATGGCTACACCTTC. Protein sequence: CACSPGQGVNYGYTF.

V gene TRBV4-2 combines with J gene TRBJ2-4; the D gene is possibly TRBD1 (5 bases). From germline, CDR1 is LGHNA and CDR2 YNFKEQ. CDR3 length equals 17 residues. Trimming pared 2 bases from V and 1 base from J, leaving 15 bases between. CDR3 DNA: TGTGCCAGCAGCCAATGTATGGGGCTTCTCGCCAAAAACATTCAGTACTTC. It is translated as CASSQCMGLLAKNIQYF.

Turning to this clonotype: Here the CDR3 omits its conserved ending phenylalanine or tryptophan, so a read error is the likely source. The chain's CDR3 is CASGDIGEVYYGYTI. CDR3 in DNA: TGCGCCAGCGGGGACATAGGGGAGGTTTACTATGGCTACACCATC. The V call is TRBV10-2, the J call TRBJ1-2; a possible D gene is TRBD1 (6 bases). The CDR3 consists of 15 residues. The V gene lost 8 bases and the J gene lost 3 bases, with 19 bases spanning the gap. From germline, CDR1 is WSHSY and CDR2 SAAADI.

The chain uses TRBV12-3 or TRBV12-4 and TRBJ2-1; 13 nucleotides agree with TRBD2. V trimming: 4 bases; J trimming: 12 bases; junction bases outside the gene matches: 12. The CDR3 covers 16 residues. CDR3 amino acids: CASSYGLAGAADVQFF. In DNA form, the CDR3 reads TGTGCCAGCAGTTATGGACTAGCGGGAGCGGCTGACGTGCAGTTCTTC.

With respect to this clonotype: This may be a read error, as it is one base from a much larger clone. The chain recombines TRBV2 with TRBJ2-7; D is perhaps TRBD1 (5 bases). The CDR3 sequence is 13 residues long. Germline assignment: CDR1 SNHLY and CDR2 FYNNEI. The CDR3 reads CDSNARAGYEQYF. The CDR3 bases are TGTGACAGCAACGCCAGGGCAGGATACGAGCAGTACTTC.

Concerning this clonotype: At one of its ends the junction is not consistent with the germline gene, which may arise from a read error. This chain joins TRBV29-1 and TRBJ2-5; unclear D gene. Looked up from germline, CDR1 is SQVTM and CDR2 is ANQGSEA. The CDR3 length is 12 residues. CDR3 amino acids: CSIVDNQETQYF. The CDR3 DNA is TGCAGCATTGTCGACAACCAAGAGACCCAATACTTC.

This clonotype was detected only once. The CDR3 does not end in the conserved phenylalanine or tryptophan, so this is likely a read error. V gene TRBV4-3 combines with J gene TRBJ1-6, with 10 bases aligning to TRBD1. Germline loops: CDR1 LGHNA, CDR2 YSLEER. This CDR3 spans 14 amino acids. This CDR3 reads CASSQDRGDSPLHS. The CDR3 nucleotides read TGCGCCAGCAGCCAGGACAGGGGGGATTCACCTCTCCACTCT.

The CDR3 sequence is CASSQNQGTSGGYGELFF. Written as DNA, the CDR3 is TGTGCCAGCAGCCAAAACCAAGGGACTAGCGGGGGGTACGGGGAGCTGTTTTTT. V usage is TRBV4-2 and J usage is TRBJ2-2, with 15 positions matching TRBD2. Unmatched junction bases numbered 8, after V lost 2 bases and J lost 7 bases. The CDR3 covers 18 residues. The germline gives CDR1 LGHNA, CDR2 YNFKEQ.

On this clonotype: The limits of the CDR3 on the DNA are not certain, so only TCRdb's listed CDR3 is given. The genes are TRBV5-4 and TRBJ1-2. Ends included, the CDR3 has 13 residues. Germline V gene lookup returns CDR1 SGHNT and CDR2 YYREEE (reference sequence). CDR3 loop: CTSSRGGNYGCTF.

About this clonotype: Mismatch with germline at one junction end may stem from a read error. The J gene is TRBJ2-7, the V gene TRBV28; 11 bases fit TRBD1. Germline CDR1 is MDHEN and CDR2 is SYDVKM. The CDR3 sequence is 14 residues long. CDR3 in amino acids: CVIIRTGGSYEQYF. CDR3 DNA: TGTGTCATCATCCGGACAGGGGGCTCCTATGAGCAGTACTTC.

The chain employs TRBV7-9 and TRBJ2-1; 7 nucleotides line up with TRBD2. The CDR3 spans 14 residues. Trimming removed 5 bases from V and 7 bases from J; junction bases left unmatched: 8. Germline CDR1 SEHNR, CDR2 FQNEAQ (reference sequence). The DNA of the CDR3 is TGTGCCAGCAGCGGACCTGGTAGCGGGAATGAGCAGTTCTTC. It codes for CASSGPGSGNEQFF. The complete variable domain, with remaining parts taken from reference TRBV7-9 and TRBJ2-1, reads DTGVSQNPRHKITKRGQNVTFRCDPISEHNRLYWYRQTLGQGPEFLTYFQNEAQLEKSRLLSDRFSAERPKGSFSTLEIQRTEQGDSAMYLCASSGPGSGNEQFFGPGTRLTVL.